This T cell receptor beta chain was retrieved from a study of T cell changes during pregnancy in multiple sclerosis. Sequenced by immunoSEQ multiplex PCR; TCRdb stores in-frame clones only, minus some. The sample has about 39,000 clones; 90% are singletons. This CDR3 is built from 19 residues. The germline V gene has CDR1 SEHNR and CDR2 FQNEAQ (reference sequence). The junction had 13 bases not matched to a gene; V was cut back by 5 bases and J by 0 bases. The clonotype comes from a female donor in good health, enrolled as a control in a pregnancy study. Sequenced material: CD4+ T cells from peripheral blood mononuclear cells, taken in the first trimester of pregnancy. The rearrangement uses TRBV7-9 and TRBJ2-1; 10 bases line up with TRBD2. The CDR3 sequence is CASSILVAGGPSSYNEQFF. The CDR3 DNA is TGTGCCAGCAGCATTTTAGTAGCGGGGGGCCCGAGCTCCTACAATGAGCAGTTCTTC. The variable domain in full, with the rest retrieved from reference TRBV7-9 and TRBJ2-1, is DTGVSQNPRHKITKRGQNVTFRCDPISEHNRLYWYRQTLGQGPEFLTYFQNEAQLEKSRLLSDRFSAERPKGSFSTLEIQRTEQGDSAMYLCASSILVAGGPSSYNEQFFGPGTRLTVL.